A selection of T cell receptor beta chains follows, all from one sample in a study of blood T cell repertoires in COVID-19. Data came from immunoSEQ multiplex PCR; TCRdb stores just in-frame clones and leaves some out. The sample holds roughly 310,000 clones, over 75% seen once. Sequencing was performed on PBMCs or T cells enriched from blood (not recorded which). The origin of the receptors is a woman aged 40-49 years who had recovered from COVID-19. Each CDR3 is given with its conserved first and last residue. The order of the fields is clone size, J gene, V gene, D gene, CDR3 DNA, CDR3 protein. The D gene is left open where the match is weak. Some rows have no size entry. The others give once, few or many, or a class for an expanded clone.

abundance: -
j_gene: TRBJ2-7
v_gene: TRBV6-5
d_gene: -
CDR3nt: TGTGCCAGCAGTTACTCCGCAGGGGGAGGATACGAGCAGTACTTC
CDR3aa: CASSYSAGGGYEQYF

abundance: once
j_gene: TRBJ2-7
v_gene: TRBV11-3
d_gene: TRBD1
CDR3nt: TGTGCCAGCAGCTATGGGACAGGGGCGTACGAGCAGTACTTC
CDR3aa: CASSYGTGAYEQYF

abundance: -
j_gene: TRBJ2-5
v_gene: TRBV3-1/TRBV3-2
d_gene: TRBD2
CDR3nt: TGTGCCAGCAGCCAAGAGCAGCGGGGGGGCCCGACCCAGTACTTC
CDR3aa: CASSQEQRGGPTQYF

abundance: -
j_gene: TRBJ1-3
v_gene: TRBV9
d_gene: -
CDR3nt: TGTGCCAGCAGCTCAACAGGTACTGGAAACACCATATATTTT
CDR3aa: CASSSTGTGNTIYF

abundance: -
j_gene: TRBJ2-7
v_gene: TRBV28
d_gene: -
CDR3nt: TGTGCCAGCACCACAGGGAGCTCCTACGAGCAGTACTTC
CDR3aa: CASTTGSSYEQYF

abundance: -
j_gene: TRBJ2-7
v_gene: TRBV27
d_gene: -
CDR3nt: TGTGCCAGCAGTTCTTCCCTGAAGCTATACGAGCAGTACTTC
CDR3aa: CASSSSLKLYEQYF

abundance: -
j_gene: TRBJ2-5
v_gene: TRBV5-4
d_gene: TRBD2
CDR3nt: TGTGCCAGCAGCCTGGGACTAGCGGGGGGATTAGAGACCCAGTACTTC
CDR3aa: CASSLGLAGGLETQYF

abundance: -
j_gene: TRBJ1-2
v_gene: TRBV4-1
d_gene: -
CDR3nt: TGCGCCAGCAGGCAATACCCCATGCCAGCTAACTATGGCTACACCTTC
CDR3aa: CASRQYPMPANYGYTF

abundance: -
j_gene: TRBJ2-1
v_gene: TRBV5-6
d_gene: -
CDR3nt: TGTGCCAGCAGCTTAATAATCAATGAGCAGTTCTTC
CDR3aa: CASSLIINEQFF

abundance: -
j_gene: TRBJ1-2
v_gene: TRBV2
d_gene: TRBD1
CDR3nt: TGTGCCAGCAGTGTTACAGGGGCGGGCTACACCTTC
CDR3aa: CASSVTGAGYTF

abundance: -
j_gene: TRBJ2-1
v_gene: TRBV7-6
d_gene: -
CDR3nt: TGTGCCAGCAGCTTACGGGTCGAACGCTCCTACAATGAGCAGTTCTTC
CDR3aa: CASSLRVERSYNEQFF

abundance: -
j_gene: TRBJ1-1
v_gene: TRBV5-6
d_gene: -
CDR3nt: TGTGCCAGCAGCTTGGCGGGGGGGTACACTGAAGCTTTCTTT
CDR3aa: CASSLAGGYTEAFF

abundance: -
j_gene: TRBJ2-2
v_gene: TRBV27
d_gene: TRBD1
CDR3nt: TGTGCCAGCAGTCCCAAGGGGACAGGGGAGGGTACCGGGGAGCTGTTTTTT
CDR3aa: CASSPKGTGEGTGELFF

abundance: -
j_gene: TRBJ1-5
v_gene: TRBV2
d_gene: TRBD1
CDR3nt: TGTGCCAGTGGCTTGCGGACAGGGGTGATGGGTCAGCCCCAGCATTTT
CDR3aa: CASGLRTGVMGQPQHF

abundance: -
j_gene: TRBJ2-5
v_gene: TRBV3-1/TRBV3-2
d_gene: TRBD2
CDR3nt: TGTGCCAGCAGCCAAGGTTGGCTGCGGGAGGAGACCCAGTACTTC
CDR3aa: CASSQGWLREETQYF

abundance: -
j_gene: TRBJ2-2
v_gene: TRBV4-1
d_gene: -
CDR3nt: TGCGCCAGCAGCCAAGAATTCCCCCCCAGGCCCGGGGAGCTGTTTTTT
CDR3aa: CASSQEFPPRPGELFF

abundance: -
j_gene: TRBJ2-3
v_gene: TRBV19
d_gene: TRBD2
CDR3nt: TGTGCCAGTAGTTTCGGGACTAGCCGCTTCACAGATACGCAGTATTTT
CDR3aa: CASSFGTSRFTDTQYF

abundance: -
j_gene: TRBJ2-1
v_gene: TRBV14
d_gene: TRBD2
CDR3nt: TGTGCCAGCAGCCATAGGAGCGGGGGGTACAATGAGCAGTTCTTC
CDR3aa: CASSHRSGGYNEQFF

abundance: -
j_gene: TRBJ1-1
v_gene: TRBV3-1/TRBV3-2
d_gene: -
CDR3nt: TGTGCCAGCAGCCAAGAGGGGCGGTCTACCCACACTGAAGCTTTCTTT
CDR3aa: CASSQEGRSTHTEAFF

abundance: -
j_gene: TRBJ1-5
v_gene: TRBV7-2
d_gene: TRBD1
CDR3nt: TGTGCCAGCAGCTCGACAGGGGGCAATCAGCCCCAGCATTTT
CDR3aa: CASSSTGGNQPQHF

abundance: -
j_gene: TRBJ2-7
v_gene: TRBV27
d_gene: TRBD1
CDR3nt: TGTGCCAGCAGTTTGGGGACAGGTGGAGACGAGCAGTACTTC
CDR3aa: CASSLGTGGDEQYF

abundance: -
j_gene: TRBJ2-7
v_gene: TRBV14
d_gene: TRBD2
CDR3nt: TGTGCCAGCAGCCAGTCGGGGGGAGTCTACGAGCAGTACTTC
CDR3aa: CASSQSGGVYEQYF

abundance: -
j_gene: TRBJ2-1
v_gene: TRBV7-7
d_gene: TRBD2
CDR3nt: TGTGCTAGCAGCTTAGGCGGGGGGGCAGACAATGAGCAGTTCTTC
CDR3aa: CASSLGGGADNEQFF

abundance: -
j_gene: TRBJ2-1
v_gene: TRBV10-3
d_gene: -
CDR3nt: TGTGCCATCAGTAAGACCGGAGAACCTTACAATGAGCAGTTCTTC
CDR3aa: CAISKTGEPYNEQFF

abundance: once
j_gene: TRBJ2-5
v_gene: TRBV4-2
d_gene: TRBD2
CDR3nt: TGTGCCAGCAGCCCCGGGACTAGCGGGAGAGAGGAGACCCAGTACTTC
CDR3aa: CASSPGTSGREETQYF

abundance: -
j_gene: TRBJ1-1
v_gene: TRBV7-9
d_gene: -
CDR3nt: TGTGCCAGCAGCTTGGACAGAAAAAGCTTGAACACTGAAGCTTTCTTT
CDR3aa: CASSLDRKSLNTEAFF

abundance: -
j_gene: TRBJ2-7
v_gene: TRBV9
d_gene: TRBD2
CDR3nt: TGTGCCAGCAGCGCGGGGACTAGCGGGAGCTACGAGCAGTACTTC
CDR3aa: CASSAGTSGSYEQYF

abundance: few
j_gene: TRBJ1-5
v_gene: TRBV2
d_gene: -
CDR3nt: TGTGCCAAAGGACAGTCCCCCAGCTATAGCAATCAGCCCCAGCATTTT
CDR3aa: CAKGQSPSYSNQPQHF

abundance: -
j_gene: TRBJ2-7
v_gene: TRBV7-8
d_gene: -
CDR3nt: TGTGCCAGCAGACTCTCCGGGGTGACCTACGAGCAGTACTTC
CDR3aa: CASRLSGVTYEQYF

abundance: -
j_gene: TRBJ2-7
v_gene: TRBV3-1/TRBV3-2
d_gene: TRBD2
CDR3nt: TGTGCCAGCAGCCTCATAAGCGGGGGATACGAGCAGTACTTC
CDR3aa: CASSLISGGYEQYF

abundance: -
j_gene: TRBJ2-1
v_gene: TRBV19
d_gene: -
CDR3nt: TGTGCCAGTAGAACCAGGGGTGCGGATGAGCAGTTCTTC
CDR3aa: CASRTRGADEQFF

abundance: -
j_gene: TRBJ1-1
v_gene: TRBV2
d_gene: TRBD1
CDR3nt: TGTGCCAGCAGCCAAGGGGGCCCAGTTAGGGGCACTGAAGCTTTCTTT
CDR3aa: CASSQGGPVRGTEAFF

abundance: -
j_gene: TRBJ1-1
v_gene: TRBV7-2
d_gene: -
CDR3nt: TGTGCCAGCAGCTTGGAACGGGGGGGAATTACTGAAGCTTTCTTT
CDR3aa: CASSLERGGITEAFF

abundance: -
j_gene: TRBJ2-7
v_gene: TRBV10-3
d_gene: TRBD1
CDR3nt: TGTGCCATCAGTGAGGGGACAGGAGACACCTACGAGCAGTACTTC
CDR3aa: CAISEGTGDTYEQYF

abundance: -
j_gene: TRBJ1-2
v_gene: TRBV5-4
d_gene: -
CDR3nt: TGTGCCAGCAGCTTAGGGACACATAACTATGGCTACACCTTC
CDR3aa: CASSLGTHNYGYTF

abundance: -
j_gene: TRBJ2-1
v_gene: TRBV7-2
d_gene: TRBD2
CDR3nt: TGTGCCAGCAGCTTAGGAGGTAGCGGGAGTGCGTTCTTC
CDR3aa: CASSLGGSGSAFF

abundance: -
j_gene: TRBJ1-1
v_gene: TRBV1
d_gene: -
CDR3nt: TGCACCAGCAGCCAAGGCACGCAAAAGGACAGGGGGCTTGGGCCCACTGAAGCTTTCTTT
CDR3aa: CTSSQGTQKDRGLGPTEAFF

abundance: once
j_gene: TRBJ1-6
v_gene: TRBV5-4
d_gene: TRBD1
CDR3nt: TGTGCCAGCAGCTTGGCCGGACAGGTTTATAATTCACCCCTCCACTTT
CDR3aa: CASSLAGQVYNSPLHF

abundance: -
j_gene: TRBJ1-2
v_gene: TRBV9
d_gene: -
CDR3nt: TGTGCCAGCAGCGTAGACGGGCAGGGATACTTCACCTTC
CDR3aa: CASSVDGQGYFTF

abundance: once
j_gene: TRBJ2-2
v_gene: TRBV5-1
d_gene: TRBD2
CDR3nt: TGCGCCAGCAGCGGCGGGAGTGTTACCGGGGAGCTGTTTTTT
CDR3aa: CASSGGSVTGELFF

abundance: -
j_gene: TRBJ2-1
v_gene: TRBV6-5
d_gene: -
CDR3nt: TGTGCCAGCGGAGGGTTCGATGAGCAGTTCTTC
CDR3aa: CASGGFDEQFF

abundance: -
j_gene: TRBJ2-1
v_gene: TRBV5-6
d_gene: -
CDR3nt: TGTGCCAGCAGCTTGAGACAAAACAATGAGCAGTTCTTC
CDR3aa: CASSLRQNNEQFF

abundance: -
j_gene: TRBJ2-5
v_gene: TRBV19
d_gene: TRBD1
CDR3nt: TGTGCCAGTATGAAACTGGGACAGGGGCAAGAGACCCAGTACTTC
CDR3aa: CASMKLGQGQETQYF

abundance: few
j_gene: TRBJ2-7
v_gene: TRBV6-2/TRBV6-3
d_gene: -
CDR3nt: TGTGCCAGCAGACCTCGGGGGTTTTTAAATTACGAGCAGTACTTC
CDR3aa: CASRPRGFLNYEQYF

abundance: -
j_gene: TRBJ2-3
v_gene: TRBV7-2
d_gene: -
CDR3nt: TGTGCCAGCAGCTTAAATGGCGGGACAGATACGCAGTATTTT
CDR3aa: CASSLNGGTDTQYF

abundance: -
j_gene: TRBJ1-2
v_gene: TRBV3-1/TRBV3-2
d_gene: TRBD1
CDR3nt: TGTGCCAGCAGCCAGCAGGGGGTGGACTATGGCTACACCTTC
CDR3aa: CASSQQGVDYGYTF

abundance: -
j_gene: TRBJ2-1
v_gene: TRBV11-2
d_gene: -
CDR3nt: TGTGCCAGCAGTCCAGGAGGCAGTCATGAGCAGTTCTTC
CDR3aa: CASSPGGSHEQFF

abundance: -
j_gene: TRBJ1-1
v_gene: TRBV19
d_gene: -
CDR3nt: TGTGCCAGTAGTCCCCACAGGGCGCTCGCTGTAAACACTGAAGCTTTCTTT
CDR3aa: CASSPHRALAVNTEAFF

abundance: -
j_gene: TRBJ2-3
v_gene: TRBV7-8
d_gene: TRBD2
CDR3nt: TGTGCCAGCAGCTGGACTAGCGGATCCACAGATACGCAGTATTTT
CDR3aa: CASSWTSGSTDTQYF

abundance: -
j_gene: TRBJ2-7
v_gene: TRBV5-1
d_gene: -
CDR3nt: TGCGCCAGCAGCTCTGACCAGGGCCGCGAGCAGTACTTC
CDR3aa: CASSSDQGREQYF

abundance: -
j_gene: TRBJ2-5
v_gene: TRBV6-2/TRBV6-3
d_gene: -
CDR3nt: TGTGCCAGCAGTCTGAGGGGGGGCCGAGAGACCCAGTACTTC
CDR3aa: CASSLRGGRETQYF

abundance: -
j_gene: TRBJ2-3
v_gene: TRBV11-2
d_gene: TRBD2
CDR3nt: TGTGCCAGCAGCTTAATGGGAAGCGGGAGTTCCGCAGATACGCAGTATTTT
CDR3aa: CASSLMGSGSSADTQYF